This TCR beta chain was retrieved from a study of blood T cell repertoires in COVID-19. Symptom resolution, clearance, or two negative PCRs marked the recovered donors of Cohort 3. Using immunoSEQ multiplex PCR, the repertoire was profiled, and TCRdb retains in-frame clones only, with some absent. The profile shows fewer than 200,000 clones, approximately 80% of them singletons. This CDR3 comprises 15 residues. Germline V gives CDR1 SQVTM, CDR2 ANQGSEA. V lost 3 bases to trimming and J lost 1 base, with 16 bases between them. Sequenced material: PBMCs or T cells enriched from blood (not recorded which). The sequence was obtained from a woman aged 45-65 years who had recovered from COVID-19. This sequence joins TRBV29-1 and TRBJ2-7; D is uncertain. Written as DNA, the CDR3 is TGCAGCGTTGAGGATTCCCGGGTCAATTCCTACGAGCAGTACTTC. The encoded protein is CSVEDSRVNSYEQYF.